This T cell receptor beta chain came from a study of CD8+CD57+ T cells in acquired aplastic anemia. Looking at the study overall: The DNA of sorted CD4+ and CD8+ cells averaged approximately 3.2 ug.

Study results and limitations: The study identified under 30 CD8+ CDR3 sequences shared by patients and controls.

The TCR beta profiling, which covered VDJ combination and CDR3 sequence, was carried out using genomic DNA as the template. TCRdb re-called the reads with MiXCR, one entry per CDR3 protein. This sample carries about 160,000 distinct CDR3 sequences, 60% to 80% of them seen once, and the ten largest clones take approximately 42%. Flow cytometry had shown expanded CD8+CD57+ cells in the patients chosen for sequencing. When blood sampling took place, the patients had received no therapy. Looked up from germline, CDR1 is SGHDT and CDR2 is YYEEEE. The CDR3 spans 13 residues. Concerning this clonotype itself: The antigen remains undetermined. A junction boundary mismatches the germline segment, possibly from a read error.

This clonotype was sampled from a human donor with aplastic anemia. Sequenced input: sorted CD4+, CD8+, or CD8+CD57+ T cells (not recorded which) from PBMCs. V and J are TRBV5-6 and TRBJ2-1, with D tentatively TRBD2 (5 bases). DNA for the CDR3: TGTGCCAGCAGTTTGGAGGTTTACAATGAGCAGTTCTTC. This codes for CASSLEVYNEQFF.